Listed here are 22 T cell receptor beta chains from one sample, sequenced in a study of shared clonotypes between healthy human individuals. Only CD45RO-negative cells positively selected for CCR7 counted as naive CD8 cells, so terminally differentiated effector memory CD45RA+ cells were excluded. The table came from immunoSEQ multiplex PCR; TCRdb's copy has only in-frame clones and leaves some out. The table records some 2 million clones, just under 95% of them present only once. Sequenced sample: naive CD8+ T cells sorted from blood. The source is a man aged 18 to 29 in good health.

The V and J genes are TRBV7-2 and TRBJ2-1; the D is unclear. The germline V gene encodes CDR1 SGHTA and CDR2 FQGNSA. V lost 1 base and J lost 15, with 13 bases in between. This CDR3 spans 12 amino acids. Written as DNA, the CDR3 is TGTGCCAGCAGCTTAGACCGATTGGAAGGGTTCTTC. It translates to CASSLDRLEGFF.

In this sample, this clone turned up once. The V and J genes are TRBV6-1 and TRBJ1-2; no firm D call. This CDR3 is 12 amino acids long. The germline V and J ends were trimmed by 11 bases and 6 bases, with 16 bases remaining between them. The V gene's germline CDR1 is MNHNS and CDR2 SASEGT. DNA for the CDR3: TGTGCCTGCCCAAGGTACGGGGATGGCTACACCTTC. Protein sequence: CACPRYGDGYTF.

The chain links TRBV6-1 to TRBJ1-5, with a tentative D call TRBD1 (5 bases). Germline values: CDR1 MNHNS, CDR2 SASEGT. V gave up 6 bases and J gave up 1 base, with 13 bases separating them. The length of the CDR3 is 15 residues. This CDR3 reads CASRVGALSNQPQHF. CDR3 in DNA: TGTGCCAGCAGAGTAGGGGCTTTGAGCAATCAGCCCCAGCATTTT.

The chain recombines TRBV30 with TRBJ1-2; D is unresolved. This CDR3 region has 13 residues. V was clipped by 3 bases and J by 4 bases, with 12 bases between them. Germline loops: CDR1 GTSNPN, CDR2 SVGIG (reference sequence). The DNA of the CDR3 is TGTGCCTGGAGCAGCGAGGGAGGCTATGGCTACACCTTC. Amino acid sequence: CAWSSEGGYGYTF.

The rearrangement uses TRBV5-6 and TRBJ2-1; TRBD2 might be the D (5 bases). CDR3 length: 15 amino acids. Trimming left V 3 bases short and J 5 bases short, with 15 bases between. CDR1 and CDR2 from the germline V gene are SGHDT and YYEEEE. The CDR3 DNA is TGTGCCAGCAGCTGGGTCCGGGGAGAGAACAATGAGCAGTTCTTC. Its protein is CASSWVRGENNEQFF.

This chain connects TRBV7-9 to TRBJ2-7; D not certain. This CDR3 spans 12 amino acids. Germline lookup yields CDR1 SEHNR and CDR2 FQNEAQ (reference sequence). V lost 7 bases and J lost 3, with 10 bases in between. CDR3 residues: CASTFTDYEQYF. The CDR3 DNA is TGTGCCAGCACCTTTACAGACTACGAGCAGTACTTC.

The CDR3 reads CASSILTGGFITDTQYF. In DNA form, the CDR3 reads TGTGCCAGCAGTATACTAACGGGGGGATTCATCACAGATACGCAGTATTTT. The rearrangement uses TRBV27 and TRBJ2-3, with 7 positions matching TRBD2. The germline gives CDR1 MNHEY, CDR2 SMNVEV (reference sequence). The V and J ends lost 5 bases and 2 bases, in that order; junction bases with no gene match: 13. This CDR3 comprises 17 residues.

This chain uses TRBV6-1 with TRBJ1-5; a possible D gene is TRBD1 (5 bases). This CDR3 is 18 amino acids long. CDR1 and CDR2 from the germline V gene are MNHNS and SASEGT. V dropped 1 base and J dropped 7 bases, with 23 bases sitting between them. CDR3 in amino acids: CASSEELYRTAGDQPQHF. The CDR3 DNA sequence: TGTGCCAGCAGTGAAGAATTATATAGGACGGCCGGGGACCAGCCCCAGCATTTT.

The rearrangement links TRBV27 to TRBJ1-6, with 8 bases fitting TRBD1. Losses at the gene ends were 4 bases for V and 9 bases for J; bases not matched to a gene: 5. Germline V gene lookup returns CDR1 MNHEY and CDR2 SMNVEV (reference sequence). This CDR3 has 14 residues. CDR3: CASSYGTGGSPLHF. CDR3 coding DNA: TGTGCCAGCAGTTACGGGACAGGTGGTTCACCCCTCCACTTT.

This chain joins TRBV5-4 and TRBJ2-7, with D possibly TRBD2 on 5 matching bases. V was shortened by 0 bases and J by 3 bases, with 7 bases between the two germline ends. The germline CDR1 and CDR2 sequences are SGHNT and YYREEE (reference sequence). CDR3 length: 13 amino acids. The CDR3 region has the DNA TGTGCCAGCAGCTTGGAACTAGGCTACGAGCAGTACTTC. Encoded protein: CASSLELGYEQYF.

This chain connects TRBV2 to TRBJ2-6, with TRBD2 matching over 8 bases. CDR3 length: 17 amino acids. With V trimmed by 6 bases and J by 1 base, 8 bases remained unmatched. In germline, CDR1 is SNHLY, CDR2 FYNNEI. DNA of the CDR3: TGTGCCAGCAGATATGACAGCGGGAGATCTGGGGCCAACGTCCTGACTTTC. This gives the protein CASRYDSGRSGANVLTF.

The chain combines TRBV9 with TRBJ2-2; TRBD1 matches at 8 bases. V dropped 1 base and J dropped 3; count of bases not matched to a gene: 11. CDR1 SGDLS and CDR2 YYNGEE come from the germline V gene. CDR3 length: 18 residues. CDR3 region: CASSVSLTGEADTGELFF. The CDR3 DNA follows: TGTGCCAGCAGCGTAAGTTTGACAGGGGAAGCGGACACCGGGGAGCTGTTTTTT.

Details on this clone: This CDR3 is also generated by other DNA sequences in the sample. The V and J genes are TRBV7-9 and TRBJ2-5; the D is unclear. There are 13 residues in the CDR3. The V and J ends lost 1 base and 4 bases respectively, with 7 bases between them. Germline V gives CDR1 SEHNR, CDR2 FQNEAQ (reference sequence). The CDR3 loop is CASSLGGLETQYF. In DNA, the CDR3 is TGTGCCAGCAGCTTAGGGGGTTTAGAGACCCAGTACTTC.

The chain links TRBV2 to TRBJ2-3; possible D gene TRBD1, 5 bases. This CDR3 has 16 residues. The ends were cut back, 6 bases at V and 5 bases at J, with 21 bases in the middle. The germline V gene has CDR1 SNHLY and CDR2 FYNNEI. The CDR3 sequence: CASRNPDSSVEDTQYF. The CDR3 nucleotides read TGTGCCAGCAGAAACCCCGACAGCTCAGTTGAAGATACGCAGTATTTT.

The chain uses TRBV7-9 and TRBJ2-7; D is uncertain. In germline, CDR1 is SEHNR, CDR2 FQNEAQ (reference sequence). V lost 2 bases to trimming and J lost 6 bases, with 14 bases between them. CDR3 length: 14 amino acids. The CDR3: CASSLKGPGLEQYF. CDR3 bases: TGTGCCAGCAGCTTAAAAGGACCGGGTCTCGAGCAGTACTTC.

This chain connects TRBV2 to TRBJ2-2; D gene unclear. This CDR3 region has 15 residues. Germline loops: CDR1 SNHLY, CDR2 FYNNEI. V lost 8 bases to trimming and J lost 2 bases, with 15 bases between them. CDR3 nucleotide sequence: TGTGCCAGCGCCCTAGACCAATTAAACACCGGGGAGCTGTTTTTT. Protein: CASALDQLNTGELFF. Supplemented by reference TRBV2 and TRBJ2-2, the full variable domain reads EPEVTQTPSHQVTQMGQEVILRCVPISNHLYFYWYRQILGQKVEFLVSFYNNEISEKSEIFDDQFSVERPDGSNFTLKIRSTKLEDSAMYFCASALDQLNTGELFFGEGSRLTVL.

This clone was seen a single time. V usage is TRBV2 and J usage is TRBJ2-7; 8 bases line up with TRBD1. The germline V gene has CDR1 SNHLY and CDR2 FYNNEI. With V trimmed by 7 bases and J by 2 bases, 4 bases remained unmatched. The CDR3 consists of 13 residues. CDR3 DNA sequence: TGTGCCAGCAACGCAGGGGGCACCTACGAGCAGTACTTC. This encodes CASNAGGTYEQYF.

V usage is TRBV7-6 and J usage is TRBJ2-5; 9 nucleotides line up with TRBD1. The CDR3 contains 15 residues. After removal of 1 base from V and 5 bases from J, the junction contained 5 bases not matched to a gene. The germline V gene has CDR1 SGHVS and CDR2 FNYEAQ. CDR3 coding DNA: TGTGCCAGCAGCTTAGAACAGGGGGCTGTGGAGACCCAGTACTTC. Translation gives CASSLEQGAVETQYF. The full variable domain, its missing parts supplied by reference TRBV7-6 and TRBJ2-5, is GAGVSQSPRYKVTKRGQDVALRCDPISGHVSLYWYRQALGQGPEFLTYFNYEAQQDKSGLPNDRFSAERPEGSISTLTIQRTEQRDSAMYRCASSLEQGAVETQYFGPGTRLLVL.

The V and J genes are TRBV5-4 and TRBJ2-3; 11 bases fit TRBD2. V shed 4 bases, J shed 0 bases, and the junction held 10 bases outside the gene matches. Germline values: CDR1 SGHNT, CDR2 YYREEE (reference sequence). The CDR3 has 18 residues. The CDR3 region is CASSLLAGGLLSTDTQYF. As DNA, the CDR3 is TGTGCCAGCAGCCTTCTAGCGGGGGGCCTCCTTAGCACAGATACGCAGTATTTT.

The sample holds one count of this clone. The same CDR3 arises from other DNA sequences in this sample as well. The J gene is TRBJ2-7, the V gene TRBV5-6; D unresolved. The germline V gene encodes CDR1 SGHDT and CDR2 YYEEEE. The CDR3 contains 13 residues. With 2 bases removed from V and 0 bases from J, the gap between germline ends came to 6 bases. CDR3 residues: CASSFQSSYEQYF. For the CDR3, the DNA is TGTGCCAGCAGCTTTCAGAGCTCCTACGAGCAGTACTTC.

The J gene is TRBJ2-7, the V gene TRBV29-1; TRBD1 agrees at 7 bases. This CDR3 region has 13 residues. Germline assignment: CDR1 SQVTM and CDR2 ANQGSEA. V gave up 0 bases and J gave up 7 bases; unmatched junction bases: 6. The chain's CDR3 is CSVEDRGDSEQYF. The CDR3 DNA reads TGCAGCGTTGAAGATCGAGGGGACAGTGAGCAGTACTTC.

About this clone: Other DNA sequences in the same sample also yield this CDR3. V usage is TRBV28 and J usage is TRBJ2-7, with D possibly matching TRBD1 (6 bases). This CDR3 is built from 13 residues. V gave up 9 bases and J gave up 1 base, with 13 bases separating them. From germline, CDR1 is MDHEN and CDR2 SYDVKM. CDR3 in DNA: TGTGCCAGTCTCGGGACAACATCCTACGAGCAGTACTTC. Amino acid sequence: CASLGTTSYEQYF.